The clone carrying this TCR beta chain was observed a single time. Original data processing: Estimates of nucleated cell counts were drawn from the amplification of reference gene primers. Only in-frame clones appear in the TCRdb table, and some are missing; sequencing was by immunoSEQ multiplex PCR. V, J and clone size were drawn from that table, and D and trimming were deduced from the DNA. The repertoire includes over 110,000 clones, around nine tenths of them detected once, and about 1.8% sits in the top ten. This record comes from a study of blood T cell repertoires in COVID-19. Study as a whole: Material from acute and convalescent COVID-19 was sourced from the United States, Italy and Spain. T cells, B-cell-depleted T cells, or PBMCs supplied cDNA or gDNA.

V lost 0 bases and J 8 bases, leaving 14 bases between the germline ends. Germline lookup yields CDR1 SGHDN and CDR2 FVKESK. There are 16 residues in the CDR3. This sequence joins TRBV14 and TRBJ1-6; a weak D match, TRBD1 (5 bases). The sample taken for sequencing was peripheral blood. The clonotype originates from a woman in her forties or fifties with acute or convalescent COVID-19. Here the CDR3 DNA reads TGTGCCAGCAGCCAAGAGGTATCCGCGGGGGATTCACCCCTCCACTTT. Its translation is CASSQEVSAGDSPLHF.